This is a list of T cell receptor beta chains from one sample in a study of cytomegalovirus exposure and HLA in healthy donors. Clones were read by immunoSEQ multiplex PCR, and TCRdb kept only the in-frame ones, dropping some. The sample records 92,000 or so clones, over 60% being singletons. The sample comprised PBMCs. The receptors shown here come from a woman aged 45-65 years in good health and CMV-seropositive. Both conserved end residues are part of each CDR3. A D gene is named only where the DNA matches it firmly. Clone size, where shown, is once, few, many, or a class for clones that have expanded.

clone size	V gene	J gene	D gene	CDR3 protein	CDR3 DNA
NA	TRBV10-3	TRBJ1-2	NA	CAISESRDGLYGYTF	TGTGCCATCAGTGAGTCGCGGGACGGACTCTATGGCTACACCTTC
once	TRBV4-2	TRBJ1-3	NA	CASSQAGRSGNTIYF	TGTGCCAGCAGCCAAGCTGGGCGCTCTGGAAACACCATATATTTT
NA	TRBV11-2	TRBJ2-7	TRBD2	CASSLASGGLYEQYF	TGTGCCAGCAGCTTAGCTAGCGGGGGGCTCTACGAGCAGTACTTC
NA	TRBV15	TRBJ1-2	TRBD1	CATARGQGVNYGYTF	TGTGCCACCGCTAGGGGACAGGGGGTTAACTATGGCTACACCTTC
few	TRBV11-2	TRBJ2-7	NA	CASSLEAGFEQYF	TGTGCCAGCAGCTTAGAGGCAGGGTTCGAGCAGTACTTC
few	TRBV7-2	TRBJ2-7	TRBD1	CASSPAGGYEQYF	TGTGCCAGCAGCCCGGCAGGGGGCTACGAGCAGTACTTC
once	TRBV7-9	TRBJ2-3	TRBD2	CASSQRGGFDTQYF	TGTGCCAGCAGCCAACGGGGGGGCTTCGATACGCAGTATTTT
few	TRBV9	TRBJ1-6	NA	CASSVGRQGNSPLHF	TGTGCCAGCAGCGTAGGTCGGCAGGGGAATTCACCCCTCCACTTT
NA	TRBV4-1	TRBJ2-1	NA	CASSRTGTGGDEQFF	TGCGCCAGCAGCCGGACAGGGACGGGGGGCGATGAGCAGTTCTTC
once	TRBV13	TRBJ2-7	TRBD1	CASSTDRGYEQYF	TGTGCCAGCAGCACGGACAGGGGCTACGAGCAGTACTTC
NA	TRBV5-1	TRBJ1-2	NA	CASSPGQSGYGYTF	TGCGCCAGCAGCCCTGGACAATCCGGATATGGCTACACCTTC
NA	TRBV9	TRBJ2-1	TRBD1	CASSARPQGNPYNEQFF	TGTGCCAGCAGCGCCCGACCACAGGGGAATCCCTACAATGAGCAGTTCTTC
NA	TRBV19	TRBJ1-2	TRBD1	CASSPLTGIYGYTF	TGTGCCAGTAGCCCTCTGACAGGGATCTATGGCTACACCTTC
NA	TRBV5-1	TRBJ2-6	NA	CASSLFSWTLPLSGANVLTF	TGCGCCAGCAGCTTGTTCAGCTGGACACTTCCCCTCTCTGGGGCCAACGTCCTGACTTTC
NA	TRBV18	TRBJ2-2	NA	CASSPQGATGELFF	TGTGCCAGCTCACCACAAGGGGCCACCGGGGAGCTGTTTTTT
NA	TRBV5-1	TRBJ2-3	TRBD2	CATSTGLEADTQYF	TGCGCCACCTCGACGGGACTAGAGGCAGATACGCAGTATTTT
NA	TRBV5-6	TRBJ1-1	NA	CASSLRGIGTEAFF	TGTGCCAGCAGCTTGAGAGGCATCGGCACTGAAGCTTTCTTT
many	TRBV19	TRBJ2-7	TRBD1	CASSIGTGSVQYF	TGTGCCAGTAGTATCGGGACAGGGTCTGTGCAGTACTTC
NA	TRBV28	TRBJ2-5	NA	CASSERGNQETQYF	TGTGCCAGCTCGGAAAGGGGGAATCAAGAGACCCAGTACTTC
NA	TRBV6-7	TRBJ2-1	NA	CASSYSKGNEQFF	TGTGCCAGCAGTTACTCGAAGGGGAATGAGCAGTTCTTC
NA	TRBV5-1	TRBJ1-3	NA	CASSHGTEGNTIYF	TGCGCCAGCAGCCATGGGACTGAAGGAAACACCATATATTTT
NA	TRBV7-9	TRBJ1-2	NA	CASSSTTGPYGYTF	TGTGCCAGCAGCTCCACGACTGGCCCCTATGGCTACACCTTC
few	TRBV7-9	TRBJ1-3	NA	CATPAQGNTIYF	TGTGCCACCCCTGCCCAGGGAAACACCATATATTTT
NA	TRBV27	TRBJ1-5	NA	CASSLLGGSNQPQHF	TGTGCCAGCAGCCTACTCGGGGGTAGCAATCAGCCCCAGCATTTT
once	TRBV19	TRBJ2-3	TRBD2	CASSPLALAGGPQDTQYF	TGTGCCAGTAGTCCCTTGGCCCTAGCGGGGGGGCCGCAAGATACGCAGTATTTT
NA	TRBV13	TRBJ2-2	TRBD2	CASSLASSGDNTGELFF	TGTGCCAGCAGCTTAGCGTCTAGCGGGGATAACACCGGGGAGCTGTTTTTT
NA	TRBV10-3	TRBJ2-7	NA	CAISHGQTFYEQYF	TGTGCCATCAGTCACGGACAGACTTTCTACGAGCAGTACTTC
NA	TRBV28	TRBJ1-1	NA	CASSLDIGGNTEAFF	TGTGCCAGCAGTTTAGATATAGGGGGGAACACTGAAGCTTTCTTT
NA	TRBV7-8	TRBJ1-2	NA	CASSLGNSLYGYTF	TGTGCCAGCAGCTTAGGGAACAGTTTGTATGGCTACACCTTC
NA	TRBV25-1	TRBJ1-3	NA	CASSDAGVGNTIYF	TGTGCCAGCAGTGACGCGGGGGTAGGAAACACCATATATTTT
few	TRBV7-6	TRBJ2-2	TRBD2	CASSSVAGRETGELFF	TGTGCCAGCAGCTCTGTAGCGGGGCGGGAGACCGGGGAGCTGTTTTTT
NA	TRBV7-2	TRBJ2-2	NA	CASSLARTGELFF	TGTGCCAGCAGCTTAGCGAGGACCGGGGAGCTGTTTTTT
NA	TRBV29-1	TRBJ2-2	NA	CSVDNGELFF	TGCAGCGTTGATAACGGGGAGCTGTTTTTT
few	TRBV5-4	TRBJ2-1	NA	CASSLDRGYNEQFF	TGTGCCAGCAGCTTGGATCGGGGCTACAATGAGCAGTTCTTC
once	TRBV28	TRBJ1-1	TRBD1	CASSFDRGMNTEAFF	TGTGCCAGCAGTTTCGACAGGGGGATGAACACTGAAGCTTTCTTT
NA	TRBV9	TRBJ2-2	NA	CASSVGGGQNTGELFF	TGTGCCAGCAGCGTAGGGGGGGGCCAGAACACCGGGGAGCTGTTTTTT
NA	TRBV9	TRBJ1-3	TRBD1	CASSLGYRGSGNTIYF	TGTGCCAGCAGCCTAGGATACAGGGGCAGCGGAAACACCATATATTTT
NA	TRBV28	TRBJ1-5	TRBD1	CASRTGYGSQPQHF	TGTGCCAGCAGGACAGGGTACGGTAGTCAGCCCCAGCATTTT
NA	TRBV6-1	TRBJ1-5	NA	CASSEDPAGNYGSNQPQHF	TGTGCCAGCAGTGAAGACCCTGCAGGTAATTATGGTAGCAATCAGCCCCAGCATTTT
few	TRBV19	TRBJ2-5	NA	CASSIPGSQETQYF	TGTGCCAGTAGTATTCCAGGGTCCCAAGAGACCCAGTACTTC
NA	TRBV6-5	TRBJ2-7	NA	CASSYADEQYF	TGTGCCAGCAGTTACGCAGACGAGCAGTACTTC
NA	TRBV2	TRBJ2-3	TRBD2	CASSGVSGDPDVHTDTQYF	TGTGCCAGCAGTGGGGTTAGCGGGGACCCCGATGTCCACACAGATACGCAGTATTTT
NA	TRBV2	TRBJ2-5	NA	CASIRDLQETQYF	TGTGCCAGCATTCGGGACTTACAAGAGACCCAGTACTTC
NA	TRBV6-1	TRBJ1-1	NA	CASNNRASHTEAFF	TGTGCCAGCAACAACAGGGCTTCTCACACTGAAGCTTTCTTT
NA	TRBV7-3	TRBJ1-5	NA	CASSPRGRQPQHF	TGTGCCAGCAGCCCCCGAGGTCGGCAGCCCCAGCATTTT
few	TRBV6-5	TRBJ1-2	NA	CASSYSPGDYGYTF	TGTGCCAGCAGTTATTCGCCGGGGGACTATGGCTACACCTTC
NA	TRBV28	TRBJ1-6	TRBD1	CASRLVPGQLNSPLHF	TGTGCCAGCAGATTAGTCCCGGGACAGCTTAATTCACCCCTCCACTTT
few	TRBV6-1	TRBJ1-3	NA	CASSEAGGTGNTIYF	TGTGCCAGCAGTGAAGCGGGGGGAACTGGAAACACCATATATTTT
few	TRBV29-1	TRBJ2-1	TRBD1	CSVEGTGFNEQFF	TGCAGCGTTGAGGGGACAGGGTTTAATGAGCAGTTCTTC
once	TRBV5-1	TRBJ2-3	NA	CASSLGWRGLTDTQYF	TGCGCCAGCAGCTTGGGATGGCGGGGGCTCACAGATACGCAGTATTTT
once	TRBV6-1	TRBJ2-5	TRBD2	CASSGTSGGKETQYF	TGTGCCAGCAGTGGGACTAGCGGGGGGAAAGAGACCCAGTACTTC
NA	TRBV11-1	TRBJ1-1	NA	CASRRTGGTEAFF	TGTGCCAGCAGACGCACCGGGGGCACTGAAGCTTTCTTT
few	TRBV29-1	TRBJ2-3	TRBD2	CSVEGHSGRPDTQYF	TGCAGCGTTGAAGGCCATAGCGGGAGGCCAGATACGCAGTATTTT